Only a few counts were recorded for the clone carrying this T cell receptor (beta chain). This sample was taken from a study of molecular identifiers for immune sequencing clone quantification. Preparation of naive CD8 libraries involved roughly 19,000 to 1,000,000 sorted cells and 10%, 30% or 50% RNA. The V gene lost 3 bases and the J gene lost 1 base, with 7 bases spanning the gap. The CDR3 totals 15 residues. Germline values: CDR1 LNHDA, CDR2 SQIVND (reference sequence). For bulk TCR libraries, previously described methods and listed TCR primers were used. Using its own MiXCR run on the PCR reads, TCRdb lists one record per CDR3 protein. The sample carries hundreds of thousands of distinct CDR3 sequences, about 20% recorded once.

The chain couples TRBV19 to TRBJ2-6; D is uncertain. This sequence was found in a human donor in good health. Some libraries in this study had Jurkat cell RNA spiked in. Source material: naive CD8+ T cells from blood, with Jurkat cell RNA spiked in. Specified subset: FACS-sorted CD8+CD4-CCR7+CD45RA+ naive T cells. CDR3 region: CASSIPPSGANVLTF. CDR3 nucleotide sequence: TGTGCCAGTAGTATCCCTCCTTCTGGGGCCAACGTCCTGACTTTC. The full variable domain, with the rest looked up from reference TRBV19 and TRBJ2-6, is DGGITQSPKYLFRKEGQNVTLSCEQNLNHDAMYWYRQDPGQGLRLIYYSQIVNDFQKGDIAEGYSVSREKKESFPLTVTSAQKNPTAFYLCASSIPPSGANVLTFGAGSRLTVL.